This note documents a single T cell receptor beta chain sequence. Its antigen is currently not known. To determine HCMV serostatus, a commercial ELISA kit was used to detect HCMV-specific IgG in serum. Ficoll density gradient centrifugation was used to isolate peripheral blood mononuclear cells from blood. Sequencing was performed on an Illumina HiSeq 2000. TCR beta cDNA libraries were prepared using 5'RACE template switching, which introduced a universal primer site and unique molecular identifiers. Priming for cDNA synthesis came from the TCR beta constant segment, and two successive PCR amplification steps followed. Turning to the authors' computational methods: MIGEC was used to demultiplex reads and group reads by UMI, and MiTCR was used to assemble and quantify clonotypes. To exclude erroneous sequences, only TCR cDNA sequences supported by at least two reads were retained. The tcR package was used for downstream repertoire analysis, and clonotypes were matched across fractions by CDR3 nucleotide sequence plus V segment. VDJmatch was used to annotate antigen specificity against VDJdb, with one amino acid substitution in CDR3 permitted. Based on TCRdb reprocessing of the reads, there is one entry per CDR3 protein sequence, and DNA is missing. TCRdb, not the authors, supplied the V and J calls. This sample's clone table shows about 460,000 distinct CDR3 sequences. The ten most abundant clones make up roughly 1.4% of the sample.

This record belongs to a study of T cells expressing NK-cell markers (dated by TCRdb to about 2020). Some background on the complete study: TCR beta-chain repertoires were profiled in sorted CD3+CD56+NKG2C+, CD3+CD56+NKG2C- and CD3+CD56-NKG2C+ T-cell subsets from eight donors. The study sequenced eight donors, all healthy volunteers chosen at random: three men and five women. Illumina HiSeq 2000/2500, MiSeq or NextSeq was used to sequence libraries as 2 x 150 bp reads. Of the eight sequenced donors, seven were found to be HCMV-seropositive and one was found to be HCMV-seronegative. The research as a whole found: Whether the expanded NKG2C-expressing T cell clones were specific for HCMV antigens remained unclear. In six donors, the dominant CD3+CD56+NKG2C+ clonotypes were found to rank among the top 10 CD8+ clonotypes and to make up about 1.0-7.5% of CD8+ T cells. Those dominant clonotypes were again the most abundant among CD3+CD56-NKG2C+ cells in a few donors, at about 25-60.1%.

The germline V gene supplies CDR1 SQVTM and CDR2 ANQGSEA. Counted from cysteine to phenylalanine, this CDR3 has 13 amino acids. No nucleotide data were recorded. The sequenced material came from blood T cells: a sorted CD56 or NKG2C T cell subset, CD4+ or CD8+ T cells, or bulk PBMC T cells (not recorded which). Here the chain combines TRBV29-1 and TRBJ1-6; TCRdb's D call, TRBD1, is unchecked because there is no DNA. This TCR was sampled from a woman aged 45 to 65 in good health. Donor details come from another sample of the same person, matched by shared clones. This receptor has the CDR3 CSVGEGVGSPLHF.